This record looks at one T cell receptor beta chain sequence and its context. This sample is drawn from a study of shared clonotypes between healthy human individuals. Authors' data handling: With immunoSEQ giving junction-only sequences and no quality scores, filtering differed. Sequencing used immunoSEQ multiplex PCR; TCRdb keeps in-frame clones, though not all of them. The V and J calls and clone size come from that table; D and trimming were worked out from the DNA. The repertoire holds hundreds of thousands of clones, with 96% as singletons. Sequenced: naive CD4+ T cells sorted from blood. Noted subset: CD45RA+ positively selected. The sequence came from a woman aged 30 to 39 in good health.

Here the CDR3 reads CASSPPGTGGLYEQYF. The CDR3 DNA sequence: TGTGCCAGCTCACCCCCCGGGACAGGGGGCCTCTACGAGCAGTACTTC. V and J are TRBV18 and TRBJ2-7; 12 positions agree with TRBD1. The V segment lost 3 bases and the J segment 3 bases; nucleotides outside the gene matches: 6. This CDR3 has 16 amino acids. The germline gives CDR1 KGHSH, CDR2 LQKENI.